The 30 T cell receptor beta chains in this list originate from one sample, sequenced in a study of beta chain features in type 1 diabetes. What was sequenced were expressed TCRB transcripts, since all of the isolated RNA had been reverse transcribed. Sequencing was performed with immunoSEQ multiplex PCR; in TCRdb, only in-frame clones are kept and a portion is missing. The table shows roughly 42,000 clones, with roughly 50% occurring only once. Sequences were obtained from stem cell memory CD4+ T cells from blood. These receptors were taken from a woman aged 25 to 39 in good health.

This clone was picked up a small number of times. The chain is built from TRBV9 and TRBJ1-2, with 8 bases identical to TRBD1. CDR1 is SGDLS, CDR2 YYNGEE, per germline. This CDR3 region has 14 residues. The V gene end was trimmed by 4 bases and the J gene end by 3 bases; junction bases not matched to a gene: 5. CDR3 sequence: CASSSQGGDYGYTF. Here the CDR3 DNA reads TGTGCCAGCAGCTCACAGGGGGGTGACTATGGCTACACCTTC.

This clone was seen a few times. This chain joins TRBV7-2 and TRBJ1-1, with 9 bases aligning to TRBD1. The CDR3 consists of 16 residues. The germline CDR1 and CDR2 sequences are SGHTA and FQGNSA. V dropped 5 bases and J dropped 1; count of bases not matched to a gene: 8. CDR3 nucleotide sequence: TGTGCCAGCAGCCTACAGGGGGCGATCCCGAACACTGAAGCTTTCTTT. It yields the protein CASSLQGAIPNTEAFF.

J is TRBJ2-1 and V is TRBV4-2, with D unresolved. V dropped 6 bases and J dropped 2 bases, with 17 bases sitting between them. The CDR3 totals 16 residues. Germline V CDR1 and CDR2: LGHNA, YNFKEQ. CDR3 DNA sequence: TGTGCCAGCAGACGCGTGAGCGAGAGCACCTACAATGAGCAGTTCTTC. Amino acid sequence: CASRRVSESTYNEQFF.

The chain uses TRBV30 and TRBJ2-2, with 7 bases matching TRBD1. Germline V CDR1 and CDR2: GTSNPN, SVGIG (reference sequence). The CDR3 contains 14 residues. Trimming removed 3 bases from V and 5 bases from J; junction bases left unmatched: 6. The CDR3 here is CAWRPGRGTGELFF. In DNA, the CDR3 is TGTGCCTGGAGGCCCGGCAGGGGGACCGGGGAGCTGTTTTTT.

The V gene is TRBV18, the J gene TRBJ2-7; D perhaps matches TRBD2 (5 bases). Germline values: CDR1 KGHSH, CDR2 LQKENI. V was clipped by 6 bases and J by 2 bases, with 14 bases between them. This CDR3 comprises 14 residues. The CDR3 sequence: CASSQVEGAYEQYF. In nucleotides, the CDR3 is TGTGCCAGCTCCCAGGTTGAGGGAGCCTACGAGCAGTACTTC.

This sequence joins TRBV10-3 and TRBJ2-7; 12 nucleotides agree with TRBD1. J lost 5 bases, V lost 9 bases, and 8 bases had no gene match. The germline V gene encodes CDR1 ENHRY and CDR2 SYGVKD. This CDR3 has 14 residues. CDR3 sequence: CAIRPGQGADEQYF. CDR3 sequence (DNA): TGTGCCATTCGACCGGGACAGGGGGCCGACGAGCAGTACTTC.

There are a few counts of this clone. The rearrangement links TRBV18 to TRBJ2-3, with 7 nucleotides matching TRBD2. The germline V gene encodes CDR1 KGHSH and CDR2 LQKENI. The CDR3 covers 12 residues. V trimming: 6 bases; J trimming: 6 bases; junction bases outside the gene matches: 3. CDR3: CASSQAGDTQYF. In nucleotides, the CDR3 is TGTGCCAGCTCGCAAGCGGGGGATACGCAGTATTTT. Filled out from reference TRBV18 and TRBJ2-3, the complete variable domain reads NAGVMQNPRHLVRRRGQEARLRCSPMKGHSHVYWYRQLPEEGLKFMVYLQKENIIDESGMPKERFSAEFPKEGPSILRIQQVVRGDSAAYFCASSQAGDTQYFGPGTRLTVL.

This clone was picked up a small number of times. The chain couples TRBV4-3 to TRBJ2-7, with 8 positions matching TRBD1. CDR1 and CDR2 (germline): LGHNA, YSLEER. The V and J ends lost 2 bases and 5 bases, in that order; junction bases with no gene match: 5. The CDR3 has 14 amino acids. The CDR3 spells CASSQTAGGHEQYF. The CDR3 region has the DNA TGCGCCAGCAGCCAAACCGCAGGGGGCCACGAGCAGTACTTC.

This clone occurred once. The chain has TRBV7-2 and TRBJ2-1; 10 nucleotides match TRBD2. Germline V lookup: CDR1 SGHTA, CDR2 FQGNSA. This CDR3 is 15 amino acids long. J was trimmed by 5 bases and V by 1 base; bases with no gene match: 2. The DNA of the CDR3 is TGTGCCAGCAGCTTAGGGACTAGCGGCAACAATGAGCAGTTCTTC. Amino acids: CASSLGTSGNNEQFF.

There are a few counts of this clone. The V gene is TRBV7-2, the J gene TRBJ2-5; 12 nucleotides agree with TRBD1. Germline CDR1 and CDR2: SGHTA and FQGNSA. The CDR3 runs 16 residues. The J segment lost 6 bases and the V segment lost 5 bases, leaving 10 bases of the junction unmatched. CDR3 sequence (DNA): TGTGCCAGCAGCCTATCCAGGGACAGGGGGCTTAAGACCCAGTACTTC. Translation: CASSLSRDRGLKTQYF.

This clone was recorded once. The V call is TRBV6-4, the J call TRBJ2-1; 13 nucleotides match TRBD2. From germline, CDR1 is MRHNA and CDR2 SNTAGT. The CDR3 loop spans 13 amino acids. The J segment lost 9 bases and the V segment lost 4 bases, leaving 0 bases of the junction unmatched. This CDR3 is CASSGLAGGEQFF. The CDR3 DNA follows: TGTGCCAGCAGTGGACTAGCGGGGGGTGAGCAGTTCTTC.

The rearrangement uses TRBV11-2 and TRBJ2-5; 7 positions match TRBD1. Germline trimming cut 5 bases from V and 5 bases from J; bases unmatched to any gene: 8. CDR3 length: 14 residues. Germline V lookup: CDR1 SGHAT, CDR2 FQNNGV. CDR3: CASSPTTGVETQYF. In nucleotides, the CDR3 is TGTGCCAGCAGCCCAACTACAGGGGTGGAGACCCAGTACTTC.

The chain has TRBV29-1 and TRBJ1-1; TRBD1 might be the D (5 bases). The germline V and J ends were trimmed by 5 bases and 5 bases, with 15 bases remaining between them. The CDR3 is 13 residues long. Germline V gene data show CDR1 as SQVTM and CDR2 as ANQGSEA. CDR3 protein: CSVTQGGRTEAFF. CDR3 bases: TGCAGCGTTACGCAGGGAGGAAGGACTGAAGCTTTCTTT.

The chain joins TRBV28 to TRBJ2-1; possibly TRBD2 for D (6 bases). CDR1 MDHEN and CDR2 SYDVKM come from the germline V gene. Trimming stripped 2 bases from V and 9 bases from J, with 14 bases between. This CDR3 comprises 14 residues. Here the CDR3 DNA reads TGTGCCAGCAGTTTAATAGGGACTCCGGTTGAGCAGTTCTTC. The encoded protein is CASSLIGTPVEQFF.

The chain couples TRBV19 to TRBJ2-1; no clear D gene. Germline V gives CDR1 LNHDA, CDR2 SQIVND (reference sequence). The CDR3 loop spans 16 amino acids. V gave up 0 bases and J gave up 0 bases, with 9 bases separating them. The CDR3 nucleotides read TGTGCCAGTAGTATAGATTCCATTTCCTCCTACAATGAGCAGTTCTTC. It specifies CASSIDSISSYNEQFF.

A note on this clone: The germline gene is not matched at one end of the junction; a read error may be the cause. Other DNA sequences in this sample translate to the same CDR3. This sequence joins TRBV19 and TRBJ1-1; 7 bases fit TRBD1. Per germline, CDR1 LNHDA and CDR2 SQIVND (reference sequence). The CDR3 contains 16 residues. The CDR3 DNA follows: TGTGCCGGCCGCGGGACAGTCTCCACTCGGGACACTGAAGCTTTTTTT. This translates into CAGRGTVSTRDTEAFF.

This clone was recorded a few times. V usage is TRBV27 and J usage is TRBJ1-5, with D possibly matching TRBD1 (6 bases). V was clipped by 6 bases and J by 2 bases, with 14 bases between them. The CDR3 spans 15 residues. Per the germline V gene, CDR1 is MNHEY and CDR2 is SMNVEV (reference sequence). The CDR3 loop reads CASSKGVRGNQPQHF. CDR3 DNA: TGTGCCAGCAGCAAGGGGGTCCGTGGCAATCAGCCCCAGCATTTT.

The CDR3 loop is CASSPLAREQYF. CDR3 coding DNA: TGTGCCAGCAGTCCACTAGCTCGCGAGCAGTACTTC. V gene TRBV28 combines with J gene TRBJ2-7; TRBD2 might be the D (6 bases). The V gene's germline CDR1 is MDHEN and CDR2 SYDVKM. Trimming took 5 bases from V and 6 from J, leaving 11 bases between them. The CDR3 has 12 residues.

This clone was detected only a few times. The genes are TRBV7-2 and TRBJ2-6; D uncertain. The CDR3 loop spans 17 amino acids. The germline V gene has CDR1 SGHTA and CDR2 FQGNSA. V gave up 0 bases and J gave up 0 bases, with 9 bases separating them. In nucleotides, the CDR3 is TGTGCCAGCAGCTTAGCGGAGTATCACTCTGGGGCCAACGTCCTGACTTTC. Translation: CASSLAEYHSGANVLTF.

The chain joins TRBV30 to TRBJ1-1; D is ambiguous. The germline CDR1 and CDR2 sequences are GTSNPN and SVGIG (reference sequence). This CDR3 contains 15 residues. The CDR3 here is CASEGSANPNTEAFF. CDR3 in DNA: TGTGCTTCGGAGGGCAGCGCCAACCCCAACACTGAAGCTTTCTTT. The full variable domain, its missing parts supplied by reference TRBV30 and TRBJ1-1, is SQTIHQWPATLVQPVGSPLSLECTVEGTSNPNLYWYRQAAGRGLQLLFYSVGIGQISSEVPQNLSASRPQDRQFILSSKKLLLSDSGFYLCASEGSANPNTEAFFGQGTRLTVV.

This clone showed up just a few times. V and J are TRBV11-1 and TRBJ2-5; D not resolved. Near its end, the DNA agrees better with TRBJ2-7, so the J call may be wrong. The CDR3 has 13 residues. CDR1 SGHAT and CDR2 FQDESV come from the germline V gene (reference sequence). CDR3 in amino acids: CASSRTESYEQYF. For the CDR3, the DNA is TGTGCCAGCAGCCGTACGGAGTCCTACGAGCAGTACTTC.

This sequence joins TRBV29-1 and TRBJ1-1; 7 positions agree with TRBD1. Trimming at V came to 6 bases and at J to 0 bases, leaving 25 bases not matched to a gene. Germline CDR1 and CDR2: SQVTM and ANQGSEA. There are 20 residues in the CDR3. As DNA, the CDR3 is TGCAGCGTGCGAGGACAGGTGCTAATATGGGGGGTGGACATGAACACTGAAGCTTTCTTT. Translated: CSVRGQVLIWGVDMNTEAFF.

This clone was seen just once. The V and J genes are TRBV7-3 and TRBJ1-1; TRBD1 is a possible D gene (5 bases). Trimming pared 2 bases from V and 0 bases from J, leaving 13 bases between. This CDR3 is 16 amino acids long. Germline V gene sequence: CDR1 SGHTA, CDR2 FQGTGA. CDR3 in DNA: TGTGCCAGCAGCTTACTTTATGCAGGGTTGAACACTGAAGCTTTCTTT. Translating it yields CASSLLYAGLNTEAFF.

This clone was seen a handful of times. The chain combines TRBV11-3 with TRBJ2-2, with a tentative D call TRBD1 (6 bases). The CDR3 spans 14 residues. V was trimmed by 4 bases and J by 3 bases, leaving 9 bases between them. From germline, CDR1 is SGHNT and CDR2 YENEEA. DNA for the CDR3: TGTGCCAGCAGCTCCGCAGGGGACACCGGGGAGCTGTTTTTT. It codes for CASSSAGDTGELFF.

The chain combines TRBV29-1 with TRBJ1-1; no reliable D call. The CDR3 has 11 residues. Per the germline V gene, CDR1 is SQVTM and CDR2 is ANQGSEA. CDR3 residues: CSAHMNTEAFF. The CDR3 coding sequence is TGCAGTGCACATATGAACACTGAAGCTTTCTTT.

The rearrangement uses TRBV6-1 and TRBJ1-1, with 9 bases fitting TRBD1. Trimming took 6 bases from V and 1 from J; bases not matched to a gene: 6. CDR1 MNHNS and CDR2 SASEGT come from the germline V gene. The CDR3 totals 15 residues. The CDR3 loop is CASRPGQGSNTEAFF. Here the CDR3 DNA reads TGTGCCAGCAGACCGGGACAGGGATCGAACACTGAAGCTTTCTTT.

This rearrangement joins TRBV27 to TRBJ1-5; 10 nucleotides agree with TRBD1. The trim removed 8 bases at V and 10 bases at J, leaving 5 bases unmatched. Germline V gene data show CDR1 as MNHEY and CDR2 as SMNVEV (reference sequence). The CDR3 runs 12 residues. The chain's CDR3 is CASWTGGIPQHF. CDR3 nucleotide sequence: TGTGCCAGCTGGACAGGGGGTATTCCCCAGCATTTT.

V usage is TRBV29-1 and J usage is TRBJ2-7; 10 positions agree with TRBD2. CDR1 and CDR2 (germline): SQVTM, ANQGSEA. The CDR3 has 14 residues. The V segment lost 2 bases and the J segment 5 bases; nucleotides outside the gene matches: 6. The CDR3 loop reads CSVEFSSGRNEQYF. The DNA of the CDR3 is TGCAGCGTTGAATTTTCTAGCGGGAGAAACGAGCAGTACTTC.

In its sample, this clone was seen a few times. The CDR3 sequence is CAWSPRTGGTYNEQFF. As DNA, the CDR3 is TGTGCCTGGAGTCCCCGAACGGGGGGAACCTACAATGAGCAGTTCTTC. This sequence joins TRBV30 and TRBJ2-1, with 7 bases fitting TRBD2. Per germline, CDR1 GTSNPN and CDR2 SVGIG (reference sequence). Trimming removed 2 bases from V and 2 bases from J; junction bases left unmatched: 9. The CDR3 is 16 residues long.

The genes are TRBV18 and TRBJ2-7, with 8 bases aligning to TRBD1. V gave up 3 bases and J gave up 5 bases; unmatched junction bases: 12. Germline loops: CDR1 KGHSH, CDR2 LQKENI. This CDR3 is 16 amino acids long. CDR3 loop: CASSPSKGQARHEQYF. For the CDR3, the DNA is TGTGCCAGCTCACCCTCCAAGGGACAGGCTAGACACGAGCAGTACTTC.